These T cell receptor beta chains were read from a single sample in a study of blood T cell repertoires in COVID-19. Only in-frame clones appear in the TCRdb table, and some are missing; sequencing was by immunoSEQ multiplex PCR. The sample records a few hundred thousand clones, approximately 89% being singletons. The sequencing sample was made of peripheral blood. Receptors originate from an older woman with acute or convalescent COVID-19. The CDR3 runs from the conserved cysteine through the conserved F or W. The D gene is left open where the match is weak. Only some rows state a clone size, as once, few, many or a class for expanded clones.

TRBV28	TRBJ2-3	-	TRBD2	CASRGLAGTDTQYF	TGTGCCAGCAGAGGACTAGCCGGCACAGATACGCAGTATTTT
TRBV4-2	TRBJ2-3	-	TRBD1	CASSQETGVTTYTQYF	TGTGCCAGCAGCCAGGAAACAGGGGTTACAACCTATACGCAGTATTTT
TRBV24-1	TRBJ2-1	-	TRBD2	CATSDRTSGRVRSYNEQFF	TGTGCCACCAGTGACAGGACTAGCGGGAGGGTGAGGTCGTACAATGAGCAGTTCTTC
TRBV14	TRBJ2-3	once	-	CASSKGASSTDTQYF	TGTGCCAGCAGTAAAGGAGCTTCTAGCACAGATACGCAGTATTTT
TRBV28	TRBJ1-2	-	-	CASTTPWVDTGGYTF	TGTGCCAGCACTACCCCCTGGGTGGATACGGGAGGCTACACCTTC
TRBV5-1	TRBJ1-5	-	TRBD1	CASSSGTGNQPQHF	TGCGCCAGCAGCTCTGGGACAGGGAATCAGCCCCAGCATTTT
TRBV11-3	TRBJ2-1	-	TRBD2	CASSDRGLASNEQFF	TGTGCCAGCAGCGACCGGGGACTAGCTTCAAATGAGCAGTTCTTC
TRBV9	TRBJ2-1	-	TRBD1	CASQQTGDEQFF	TGTGCCAGCCAACAGACAGGGGATGAGCAGTTCTTC
TRBV19	TRBJ2-1	-	-	CASSIPASGWPEQFF	TGTGCCAGTAGTATTCCCGCGTCAGGGTGGCCTGAGCAGTTCTTC
TRBV29-1	TRBJ2-1	-	TRBD2	CSVEGLIAGDWDEQFF	TGCAGCGTTGAAGGTCTGATAGCGGGAGACTGGGATGAGCAGTTCTTC
TRBV5-1	TRBJ2-3	-	TRBD2	CASSFAGGRADTQYF	TGCGCCAGCAGCTTTGCGGGAGGGCGGGCAGATACGCAGTATTTT
TRBV6-2/TRBV6-3	TRBJ2-3	-	-	CASSPAGRPTDTQYF	TGTGCCAGCAGCCCCGCGGGCCGTCCCACAGATACGCAGTATTTT
TRBV9	TRBJ2-3	-	TRBD2	CASSLLGTSGVSSTDTQYF	TGTGCCAGCAGCCTTCTCGGGACTAGCGGTGTCAGCAGCACAGATACGCAGTATTTT
TRBV5-1	TRBJ2-3	-	TRBD2	CASSTRLAGVTDTQYF	TGCGCCAGCAGCACCCGACTAGCGGGGGTCACAGATACGCAGTATTTT
TRBV15	TRBJ1-4	-	-	CATRGAQGSEKLFF	TGTGCCACCAGAGGGGCGCAGGGGAGTGAAAAACTGTTTTTT
TRBV11-3	TRBJ1-1	-	TRBD1	CASSLGYRGSNTEAFF	TGTGCCAGCAGCTTAGGTTACAGGGGGTCAAACACTGAAGCTTTCTTT
TRBV7-2	TRBJ2-2	-	-	CASSLQGTGELFF	TGTGCCAGCAGCTTACAGGGGACCGGGGAGCTGTTTTTT
TRBV4-3	TRBJ1-6	-	TRBD1	CASSQAGTGDSPLHF	TGCGCCAGCAGCCAGGCCGGGACAGGGGATTCACCCCTCCACTTT
TRBV6-2/TRBV6-3	TRBJ1-2	-	TRBD1	CASSYSEDTWDRDYTF	TGTGCCAGCAGTTACTCCGAAGACACATGGGACAGAGACTACACCTTC
TRBV7-3	TRBJ1-1	-	-	CASSLTAGGAHLTEAFF	TGTGCCAGCAGCTTAACGGCCGGGGGGGCCCACCTCACTGAAGCTTTCTTT
TRBV5-1	TRBJ2-1	-	TRBD1	CASSFGGTGGYNEQFF	TGCGCCAGCAGCTTTGGCGGGACAGGGGGTTACAATGAGCAGTTCTTC
TRBV19	TRBJ1-5	few	-	CASPTDSNQPQHF	TGTGCCAGTCCCACAGATAGCAATCAGCCCCAGCATTTT
TRBV5-6	TRBJ1-1	-	-	CASSLGQVNTEAFF	TGTGCCAGCAGCTTGGGACAGGTGAACACTGAAGCTTTCTTT
TRBV30	TRBJ1-5	-	-	CAWSSQDNQPQHF	TGTGCCTGGAGTAGTCAGGACAATCAGCCCCAGCATTTT
TRBV7-3	TRBJ2-3	-	-	CASSAGTTDTQYF	TGTGCCAGCAGCGCCGGGACTACAGATACGCAGTATTTT
TRBV27	TRBJ2-1	-	TRBD2	CASTPGPTSGRGYNEQFF	TGTGCCAGCACCCCCGGCCCGACTAGCGGGAGGGGCTACAATGAGCAGTTCTTC
TRBV12-3/TRBV12-4	TRBJ1-2	-	TRBD1	CASTLGTGVGYTF	TGTGCCAGCACCCTCGGGACAGGGGTCGGCTACACCTTC
TRBV28	TRBJ2-4	-	TRBD1	CASGLGQGIGIQYF	TGTGCCAGCGGATTAGGACAGGGGATAGGCATTCAGTACTTC
TRBV2	TRBJ1-1	-	-	CATWFDGTFGEAFF	TGTGCCACCTGGTTCGACGGGACTTTCGGAGAAGCTTTCTTT
TRBV7-3	TRBJ1-1	-	-	CASRKDAGGHTEAFF	TGTGCCAGCAGAAAGGACGCCGGGGGGCACACTGAAGCTTTCTTT
TRBV24-1	TRBJ2-2	-	TRBD1	CATGGTGNTGELFF	TGTGCCACCGGGGGGACAGGGAACACCGGGGAGCTGTTTTTT
TRBV12-3/TRBV12-4	TRBJ2-5	-	-	CASSKWEDQYF	TGTGCCAGCAGTAAGTGGGAGGACCAGTACTTC
TRBV7-3	TRBJ2-2	-	-	CASSSIDRNTGELFF	TGTGCCAGCAGCTCTATAGACAGGAACACCGGGGAGCTGTTTTTT
TRBV2	TRBJ1-1	-	TRBD1	CASSVWTGNTEAFF	TGTGCCAGCAGTGTATGGACAGGGAACACTGAAGCTTTCTTT
TRBV28	TRBJ2-1	once	-	CASIGGSSYNEQFF	TGTGCCAGCATAGGGGGAAGCTCCTACAATGAGCAGTTCTTC
TRBV7-2	TRBJ2-6	-	TRBD1	CASSTGQLLSGANVLTF	TGTGCCAGCAGCACGGGACAGCTTCTCTCTGGGGCCAACGTCCTGACTTTC
TRBV3-1/TRBV3-2	TRBJ2-2	many	TRBD2	CASSQGPAGVSGELFF	TGTGCCAGCAGCCAAGGGCCAGCGGGAGTTTCCGGGGAGCTGTTTTTT
TRBV2	TRBJ1-5	-	-	CASSDGIASINQPQHF	TGTGCCAGCAGTGATGGAATAGCCTCGATCAATCAGCCCCAGCATTTT
TRBV24-1	TRBJ2-2	-	TRBD2	CATSDPSGRNTGELFF	TGTGCCACCAGTGACCCCAGCGGGAGGAACACCGGGGAGCTGTTTTTT
TRBV27	TRBJ1-5	-	-	CASSQRGRPQHF	TGTGCCAGCAGCCAACGGGGTCGGCCCCAGCATTTT
TRBV28	TRBJ2-3	-	TRBD2	CASSLVAGERTDTQYF	TGTGCCTCCTCTCTGGTAGCGGGGGAGCGCACAGATACGCAGTATTTT
TRBV9	TRBJ2-1	-	-	CASSVTRGSFNEQFF	TGTGCCAGCAGCGTCACTAGAGGATCGTTCAATGAGCAGTTCTTC
TRBV2	TRBJ2-7	-	-	CASSEGGAGKQYF	TGTGCCAGCAGTGAAGGCGGGGCAGGGAAGCAGTACTTC
TRBV7-3	TRBJ2-2	-	TRBD1	CASSLGQGAGTGELFF	TGTGCCAGCAGCTTGGGACAGGGGGCAGGCACCGGGGAGCTGTTTTTT
TRBV7-8	TRBJ1-6	-	-	CASSLGGDSPLHF	TGTGCCAGCAGCCTAGGGGGGGATTCACCCCTCCACTTT
TRBV7-2	TRBJ1-1	-	-	CASITNLRVEGTEAFF	TGTGCCAGCATCACTAACTTGAGGGTAGAGGGCACTGAAGCTTTCTTT
TRBV12-3/TRBV12-4	TRBJ1-2	-	-	CASSQVNYGYTF	TGTGCCAGCAGCCAGGTCAACTATGGCTACACCTTC
TRBV28	TRBJ1-3	-	TRBD1	CASSQTSGTGEGGNTIYF	TGTGCCAGCAGTCAGACCTCCGGGACAGGGGAGGGTGGAAACACCATATATTTT
TRBV28	TRBJ2-2	-	TRBD1	CASRTGRPGELFF	TGTGCCAGCAGGACAGGGCGACCCGGGGAGCTGTTTTTT
TRBV13	TRBJ2-7	-	-	CASSLAGSSSYEQYF	TGTGCCAGCAGCTTAGCCGGGAGTAGCTCCTACGAGCAGTACTTC
TRBV7-6	TRBJ2-2	-	-	CASSRGLTGELFF	TGTGCCAGCAGCCGCGGGCTCACCGGGGAGCTGTTTTTT
TRBV5-5	TRBJ2-3	-	-	CASSSGEYTDTQYF	TGTGCCAGCAGCTCCGGTGAATACACAGATACGCAGTATTTT
TRBV18	TRBJ1-2	-	-	CASSPGGGANYGYTF	TGTGCCAGCTCACCCGGAGGGGGGGCTAACTATGGCTACACCTTC
TRBV27	TRBJ1-2	-	TRBD1	CASSPSGTGFYGYTF	TGTGCCAGCAGTCCTTCCGGGACAGGGTTTTATGGCTACACCTTC